This TCR beta chain comes out of a study of blood T cell repertoires in COVID-19 (dated by TCRdb to about 2020). Broadly, across the study: Samples covering the acute and convalescent phases of COVID-19 were provided by collaborators in the United States, Italy and Spain. Subjects who had been exposed to COVID-19, were actively infected with it, or had recovered from it provided the deeply sampled blood TCRbeta repertoires that made up the dataset. The repertoires were released in a freely available public database intended as a resource for research on the immune response to SARS-CoV-2. The samples were drawn from two sources: the first 160 participants of the ongoing ImmuneRACE study, and about 1,300 subjects contributed by 6 global collaborators. The material from the prospective study consisted of cDNA or gDNA derived from T cells, B-cell-depleted T cells, or PBMCs. Where available, HLA class I and class II types were taken from metadata supplied by the sample provider and were not determined by assay-based typing. A de-identified subject ID, COVID-19 status, age in years and sex were almost always included in the sample metadata.

Participants in the prospective study were enrolled through a virtual design, were aged roughly 18 to 100 years, and lived in approximately 25 United States geographic areas. Cohort assignment in the prospective study relied on participant-reported clinical history from a screening survey and a study questionnaire. Recovered participants in ImmuneRACE Cohort 3 were defined by two consecutive negative NP/OP PCR tests, clearance by a healthcare professional, or resolution of symptoms. In the prospective study, mobile phlebotomists collected whole blood, serum and a nasopharyngeal or oropharyngeal swab from each participant. Additional blood draws and questionnaires over an approximately 2-month period could optionally be provided by prospective study participants. Before DNA extraction, blood samples from the prospective study were shipped at room temperature or frozen. Study-wide conclusions, independent of this receptor: How much clinical and demographic metadata was included differed by source and by participant, and the metadata was provided uncurated.

The immunoSEQ Assay, a bias-controlled multiplex PCR, was used to amplify TCRbeta CDR3 regions from genomic DNA. The original methods were these. Nucleated cell counts per sample were estimated from amplification of reference gene primers within the assay. To quantify the absolute abundance of each unique TCRbeta CDR3 rearrangement, sequence reads were collapsed and filtered. Productive Simpson clonality was computed per sample as the square root of Simpson's diversity index over productive rearrangements. This is the immuneACCESS table as TCRdb keeps it, with only in-frame sequences that have V and J called. A part of the clones is gone; compared with another copy, unresolved V genes explain less than half, and the rest is unexplained. V, J and clone size reflect that table, while D and trimming were determined from the DNA. The sample profile shows roughly 300,000 clones; 70% to 90% of them were found once. Approximately 5% of the sample is held by the ten biggest clonotypes.

On this clone itself: Its antigen is unknown. The sample holds no much larger clone one base away, and base qualities are not on file.

The germline V and J ends show losses of 0 bases and 5 bases respectively, and no gene match explains 1 base of the junction. The CDR3 goes from the cysteine to the phenylalanine over 14 residues. CDR3 DNA is the only sequence kept; it has 42 bases, read in frame from the first base. Taken from the germline V gene, the CDR1 and CDR2 loops are SGDLS and YYNGEE. The sample taken for sequencing was PBMCs or T cells enriched from blood (not recorded which). The rearranged segments are TRBV9 and TRBJ2-1; 8 nucleotides in the junction match TRBD2. The TCR sequence derives from a woman in her thirties who had recovered from COVID-19. The sequence in DNA is TGTGCCAGCAGCGTAGCGGGGGGGAACAATGAGCAGTTCTTC. Translated, it gives CASSVAGGNNEQFF.